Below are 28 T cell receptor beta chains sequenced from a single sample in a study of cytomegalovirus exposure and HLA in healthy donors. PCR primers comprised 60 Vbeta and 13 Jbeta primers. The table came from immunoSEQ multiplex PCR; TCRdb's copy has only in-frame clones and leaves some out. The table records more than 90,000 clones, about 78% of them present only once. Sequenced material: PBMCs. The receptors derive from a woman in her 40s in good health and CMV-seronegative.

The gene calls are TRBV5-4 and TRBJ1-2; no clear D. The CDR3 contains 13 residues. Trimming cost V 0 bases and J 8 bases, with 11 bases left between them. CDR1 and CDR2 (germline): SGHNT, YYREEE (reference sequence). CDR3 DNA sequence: TGTGCCAGCAGCTTGGAGCTGAGCATCGGCTACACCTTC. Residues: CASSLELSIGYTF.

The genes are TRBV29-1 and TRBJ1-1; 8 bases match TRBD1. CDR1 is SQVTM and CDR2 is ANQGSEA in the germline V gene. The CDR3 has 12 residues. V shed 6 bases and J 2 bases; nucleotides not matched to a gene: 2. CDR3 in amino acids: CSVQGANTEAFF. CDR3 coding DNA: TGCAGCGTGCAGGGGGCAAACACTGAAGCTTTCTTT. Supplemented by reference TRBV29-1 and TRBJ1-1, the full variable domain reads SAVISQKPSRDICQRGTSLTIQCQVDSQVTMMFWYRQQPGQSLTLIATANQGSEATYESGFVIDKFPISRPNLTFSTLTVSNMSPEDSSIYLCSVQGANTEAFFGQGTRLTVV.

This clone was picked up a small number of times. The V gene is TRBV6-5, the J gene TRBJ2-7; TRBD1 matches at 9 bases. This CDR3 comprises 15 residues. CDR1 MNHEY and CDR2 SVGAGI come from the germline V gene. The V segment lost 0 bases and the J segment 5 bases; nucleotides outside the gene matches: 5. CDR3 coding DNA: TGTGCCAGCAGTTACTCAGAGAGGACAGGGGACGAGCAGTACTTC. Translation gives CASSYSERTGDEQYF.

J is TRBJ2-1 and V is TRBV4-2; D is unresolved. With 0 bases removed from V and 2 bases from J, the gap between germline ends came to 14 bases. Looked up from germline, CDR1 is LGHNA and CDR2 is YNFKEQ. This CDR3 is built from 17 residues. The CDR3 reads CASSQEGAEPPYNEQFF. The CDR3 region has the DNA TGTGCCAGCAGCCAAGAAGGAGCCGAACCCCCCTACAATGAGCAGTTCTTC.

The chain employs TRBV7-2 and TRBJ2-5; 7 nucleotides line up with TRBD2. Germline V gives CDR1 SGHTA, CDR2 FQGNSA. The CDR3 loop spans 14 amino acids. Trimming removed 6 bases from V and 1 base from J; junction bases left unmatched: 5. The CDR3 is CASRFSGLQETQYF. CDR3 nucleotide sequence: TGTGCCAGCAGATTTAGCGGGCTCCAAGAGACCCAGTACTTC.

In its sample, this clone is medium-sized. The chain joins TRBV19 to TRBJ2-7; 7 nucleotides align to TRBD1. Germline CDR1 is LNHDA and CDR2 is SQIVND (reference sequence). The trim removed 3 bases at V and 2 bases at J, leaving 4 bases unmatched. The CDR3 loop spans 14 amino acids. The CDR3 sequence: CASSIRQGPYEQYF. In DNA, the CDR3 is TGTGCCAGTAGTATCAGACAGGGCCCCTACGAGCAGTACTTC.

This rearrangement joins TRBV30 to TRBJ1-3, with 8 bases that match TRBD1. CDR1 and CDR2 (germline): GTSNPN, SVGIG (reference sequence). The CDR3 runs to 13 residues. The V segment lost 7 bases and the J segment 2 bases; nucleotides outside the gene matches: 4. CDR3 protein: CASSRGPGNTIYF. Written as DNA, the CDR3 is TGTGCCTCGTCCAGGGGGCCTGGAAACACCATATATTTT.

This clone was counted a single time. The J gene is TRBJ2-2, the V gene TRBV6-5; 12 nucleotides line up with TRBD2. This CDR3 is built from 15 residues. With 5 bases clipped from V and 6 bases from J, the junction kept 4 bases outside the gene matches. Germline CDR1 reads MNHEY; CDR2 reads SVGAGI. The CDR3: CASSRLAGVPGELFF. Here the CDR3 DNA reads TGTGCCAGCAGTCGACTAGCGGGGGTCCCCGGGGAGCTGTTTTTT.

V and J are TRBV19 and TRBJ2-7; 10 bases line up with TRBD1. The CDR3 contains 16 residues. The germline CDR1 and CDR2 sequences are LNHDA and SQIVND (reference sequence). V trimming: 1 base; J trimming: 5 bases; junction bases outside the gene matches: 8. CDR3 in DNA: TGTGCCAGTAGTATAGTAGGGACAGGGGTGATAAACGAGCAGTACTTC. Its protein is CASSIVGTGVINEQYF. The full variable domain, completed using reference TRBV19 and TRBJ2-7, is DGGITQSPKYLFRKEGQNVTLSCEQNLNHDAMYWYRQDPGQGLRLIYYSQIVNDFQKGDIAEGYSVSREKKESFPLTVTSAQKNPTAFYLCASSIVGTGVINEQYFGPGTRLTVT.

CDR3 in DNA: TGTGCCAGCAGTATGGGGACAGGGGGCGCTTATAATGAGCAGTTCTTC. Translating gives CASSMGTGGAYNEQFF. This chain joins TRBV28 and TRBJ2-1; TRBD1 matches 12 bases. This CDR3 region has 16 residues. CDR1 and CDR2 (germline): MDHEN, SYDVKM. V dropped 5 bases and J dropped 7; count of bases not matched to a gene: 9.

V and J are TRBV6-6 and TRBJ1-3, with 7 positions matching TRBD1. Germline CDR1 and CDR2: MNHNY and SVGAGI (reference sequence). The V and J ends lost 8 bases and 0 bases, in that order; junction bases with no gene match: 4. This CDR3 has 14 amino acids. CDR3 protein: CASLDRSSGNTIYF. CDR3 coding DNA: TGTGCCAGCCTGGACAGGAGCTCTGGAAACACCATATATTTT.

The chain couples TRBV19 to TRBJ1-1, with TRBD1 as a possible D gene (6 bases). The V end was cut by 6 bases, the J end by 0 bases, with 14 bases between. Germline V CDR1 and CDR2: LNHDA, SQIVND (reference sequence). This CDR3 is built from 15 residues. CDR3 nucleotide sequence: TGTGCCAGTAGCCGACCCGGGACAATGAACACTGAAGCTTTCTTT. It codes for CASSRPGTMNTEAFF.

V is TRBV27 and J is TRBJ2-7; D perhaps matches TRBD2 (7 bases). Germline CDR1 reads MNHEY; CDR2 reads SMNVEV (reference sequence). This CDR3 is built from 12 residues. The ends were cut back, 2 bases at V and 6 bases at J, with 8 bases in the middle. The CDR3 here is CASSLGGAEQYF. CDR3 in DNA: TGTGCCAGCAGTTTAGGGGGGGCCGAGCAGTACTTC.

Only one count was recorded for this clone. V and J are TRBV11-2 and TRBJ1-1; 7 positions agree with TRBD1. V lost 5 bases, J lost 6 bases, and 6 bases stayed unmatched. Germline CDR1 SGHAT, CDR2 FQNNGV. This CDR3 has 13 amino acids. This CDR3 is CASSPGGPSEAFF. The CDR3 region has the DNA TGTGCCAGCAGCCCAGGGGGTCCCTCTGAAGCTTTCTTT.

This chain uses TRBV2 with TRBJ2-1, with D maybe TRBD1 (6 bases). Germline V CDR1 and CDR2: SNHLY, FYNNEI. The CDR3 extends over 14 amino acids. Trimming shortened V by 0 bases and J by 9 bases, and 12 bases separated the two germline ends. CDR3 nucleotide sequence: TGTGCCAGCAGTGAAGCTGGACAGTCAGTTGAGCAGTTCTTC. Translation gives CASSEAGQSVEQFF. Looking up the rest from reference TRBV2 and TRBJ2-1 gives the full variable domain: EPEVTQTPSHQVTQMGQEVILRCVPISNHLYFYWYRQILGQKVEFLVSFYNNEISEKSEIFDDQFSVERPDGSNFTLKIRSTKLEDSAMYFCASSEAGQSVEQFFGPGTRLTVL.

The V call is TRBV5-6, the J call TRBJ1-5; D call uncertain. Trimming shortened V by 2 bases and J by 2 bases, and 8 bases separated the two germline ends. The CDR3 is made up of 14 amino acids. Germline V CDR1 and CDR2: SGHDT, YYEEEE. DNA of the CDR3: TGTGCCAGCAGCTTCGGAGTGGGCAATCAGCCCCAGCATTTT. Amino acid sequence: CASSFGVGNQPQHF.

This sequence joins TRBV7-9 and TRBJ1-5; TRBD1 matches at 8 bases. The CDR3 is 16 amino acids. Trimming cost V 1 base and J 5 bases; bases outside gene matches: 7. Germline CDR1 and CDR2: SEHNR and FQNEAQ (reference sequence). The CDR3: CASSLGSGGRDQPQHF. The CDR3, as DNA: TGTGCCAGCAGCTTAGGTTCAGGGGGCAGGGATCAGCCCCAGCATTTT.

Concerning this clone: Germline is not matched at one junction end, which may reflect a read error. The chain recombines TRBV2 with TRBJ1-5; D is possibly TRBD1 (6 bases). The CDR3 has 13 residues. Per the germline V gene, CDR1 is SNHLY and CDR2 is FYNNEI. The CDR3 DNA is TGTGCCAGCCGGACAGAGAGCACTCAGCCCCAGCATTTT. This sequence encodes CASRTESTQPQHF.

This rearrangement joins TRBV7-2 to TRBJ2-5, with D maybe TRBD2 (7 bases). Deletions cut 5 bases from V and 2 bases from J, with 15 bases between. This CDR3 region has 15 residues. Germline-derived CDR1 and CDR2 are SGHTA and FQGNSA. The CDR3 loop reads CASSVRGDKQETQYF. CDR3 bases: TGTGCCAGCAGCGTACGGGGGGACAAACAAGAGACCCAGTACTTC.

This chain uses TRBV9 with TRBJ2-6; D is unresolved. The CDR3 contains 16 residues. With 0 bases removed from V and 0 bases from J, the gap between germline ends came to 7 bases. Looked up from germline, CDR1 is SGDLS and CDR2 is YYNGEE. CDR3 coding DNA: TGTGCCAGCAGCGTAGCCCCGTACTCTGGGGCCAACGTCCTGACTTTC. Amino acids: CASSVAPYSGANVLTF.

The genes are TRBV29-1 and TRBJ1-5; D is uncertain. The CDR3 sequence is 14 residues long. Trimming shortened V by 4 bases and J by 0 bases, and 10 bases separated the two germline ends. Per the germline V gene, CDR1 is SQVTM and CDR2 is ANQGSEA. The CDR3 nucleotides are TGCAGCGTTGGACTCAGTAATAGCAATCAGCCCCAGCATTTT. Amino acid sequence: CSVGLSNSNQPQHF.

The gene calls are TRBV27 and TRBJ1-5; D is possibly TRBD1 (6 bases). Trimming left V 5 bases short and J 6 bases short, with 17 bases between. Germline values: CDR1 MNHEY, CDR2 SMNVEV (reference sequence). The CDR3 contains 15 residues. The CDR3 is CASSRGGSAGQPQHF. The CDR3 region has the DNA TGTGCCAGCAGTAGGGGGGGGTCGGCGGGTCAGCCCCAGCATTTT.

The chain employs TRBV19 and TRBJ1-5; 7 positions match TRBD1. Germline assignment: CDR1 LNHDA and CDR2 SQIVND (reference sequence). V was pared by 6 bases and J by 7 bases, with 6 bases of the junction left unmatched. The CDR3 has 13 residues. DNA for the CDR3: TGTGCCAGTAGCAACAGGGGTGGACAGCCCCAGCATTTT. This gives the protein CASSNRGGQPQHF.

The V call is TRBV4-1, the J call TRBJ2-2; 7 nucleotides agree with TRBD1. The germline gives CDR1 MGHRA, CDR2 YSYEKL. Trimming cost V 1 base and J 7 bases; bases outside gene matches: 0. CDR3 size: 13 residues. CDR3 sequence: CASSQAGGGELFF. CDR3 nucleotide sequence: TGCGCCAGCAGCCAAGCAGGGGGCGGGGAGCTGTTTTTT.

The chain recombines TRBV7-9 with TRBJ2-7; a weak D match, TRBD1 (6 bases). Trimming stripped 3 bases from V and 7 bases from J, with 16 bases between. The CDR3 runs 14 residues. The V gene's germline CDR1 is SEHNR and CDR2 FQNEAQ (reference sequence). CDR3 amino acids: CASSLTGHLVEQYF. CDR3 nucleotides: TGTGCCAGCAGCTTGACGGGACACCTGGTTGAGCAGTACTTC.

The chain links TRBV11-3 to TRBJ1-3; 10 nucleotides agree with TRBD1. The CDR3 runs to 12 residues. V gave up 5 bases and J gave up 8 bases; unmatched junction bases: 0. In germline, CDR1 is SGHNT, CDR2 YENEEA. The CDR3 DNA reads TGTGCCAGCAGCGGGACAGGGGACACCATATATTTT. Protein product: CASSGTGDTIYF.

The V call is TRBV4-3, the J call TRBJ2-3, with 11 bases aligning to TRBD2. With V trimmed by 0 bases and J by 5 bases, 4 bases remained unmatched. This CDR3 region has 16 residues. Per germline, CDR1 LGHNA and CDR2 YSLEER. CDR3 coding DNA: TGCGCCAGCAGCCAAGATCCTAGCGGGGGGCTAGATACGCAGTATTTT. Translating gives CASSQDPSGGLDTQYF.

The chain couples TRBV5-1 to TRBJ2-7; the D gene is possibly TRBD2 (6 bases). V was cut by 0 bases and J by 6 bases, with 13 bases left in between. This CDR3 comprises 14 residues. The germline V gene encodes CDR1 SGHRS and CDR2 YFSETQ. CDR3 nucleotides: TGCGCCAGCAGCTTGGTCGGAGGGGAAGGCGAGCAGTACTTC. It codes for CASSLVGGEGEQYF. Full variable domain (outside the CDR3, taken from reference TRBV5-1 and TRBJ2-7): KAGVTQTPRYLIKTRGQQVTLSCSPISGHRSVSWYQQTPGQGLQFLFEYFSETQRNKGNFPGRFSGRQFSNSRSEMNVSTLELGDSALYLCASSLVGGEGEQYFGPGTRLTVT.